The present TCR beta chain was sequenced within a study of T cells in Graves' hyperthyroidism and ophthalmopathy. Study background: Peripheral blood draws took place at initial diagnosis, ahead of any treatment.

As to this clonotype: What it recognizes is unknown.

TCR beta CDR3 regions were amplified from RNA transcripts. The TCR CDR3 first-round RT-PCR relied on the HTBI primer set. Using its own MiXCR run on the multiplex PCR reads, TCRdb lists one record per CDR3 protein. The top ten hold around 43% of the sample, which has hundreds of thousands of distinct CDR3 sequences, 15% to 20% seen once. Regarding the study as a whole: Within blood appeared most thyroid clonotypes that had expanded above 0.001.

V lost 0 bases, J lost 4 bases, and 15 bases lay in between. Germline lookup yields CDR1 MDHEN and CDR2 SYDVKM. CDR3 length: 16 amino acids. Criteria for exclusion of patients were uncontrolled infection, other autoimmune disease, pregnancy or lactation. Every diagnosis used clinical symptoms, serum thyroxine and TRAb, thyroid ultrasound and orbital computed tomography. The sequence came from a middle-aged man with Graves' hyperthyroidism. Sequenced sample: blood. The chain carries TRBV28 and TRBJ1-1; no reliable D call. CDR3 loop: CASSLWVSYRSTEAFF. The CDR3 bases are TGTGCCAGCAGTTTATGGGTCAGCTATAGGAGCACTGAAGCTTTCTTT.